The text below deals with one T cell receptor (beta chain). Generated by immunoSEQ multiplex PCR, the TCRdb table keeps only in-frame clones and is missing some. The data show around 300,000 clones, 70% to 90% seen once. These data come from a study of blood T cell repertoires in COVID-19. The sample comprised peripheral blood. The origin of this receptor is a woman in her sixties or seventies with acute or convalescent COVID-19.

The CDR3 spells CATSRDRKETQYF. The CDR3 nucleotides read TGTGCCACCAGCAGAGACAGAAAAGAGACCCAGTACTTC. This chain joins TRBV15 and TRBJ2-5; no clear D. Trimming took 0 bases from V and 3 from J, leaving 5 bases between them. Germline CDR1 reads LNHNV; CDR2 reads YYDKDF (reference sequence). There are 13 residues in the CDR3.